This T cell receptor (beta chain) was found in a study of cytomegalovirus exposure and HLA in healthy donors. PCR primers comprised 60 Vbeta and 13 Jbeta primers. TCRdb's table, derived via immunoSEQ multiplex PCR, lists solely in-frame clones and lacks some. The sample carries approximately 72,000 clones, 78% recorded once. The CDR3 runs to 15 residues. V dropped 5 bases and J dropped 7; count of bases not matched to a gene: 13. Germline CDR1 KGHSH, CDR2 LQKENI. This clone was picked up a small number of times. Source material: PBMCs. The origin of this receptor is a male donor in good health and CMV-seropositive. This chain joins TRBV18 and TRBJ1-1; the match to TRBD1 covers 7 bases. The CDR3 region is CASSASTGAISEAFF. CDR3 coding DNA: TGTGCCAGCTCAGCCTCCACAGGGGCGATTAGTGAAGCTTTCTTT.